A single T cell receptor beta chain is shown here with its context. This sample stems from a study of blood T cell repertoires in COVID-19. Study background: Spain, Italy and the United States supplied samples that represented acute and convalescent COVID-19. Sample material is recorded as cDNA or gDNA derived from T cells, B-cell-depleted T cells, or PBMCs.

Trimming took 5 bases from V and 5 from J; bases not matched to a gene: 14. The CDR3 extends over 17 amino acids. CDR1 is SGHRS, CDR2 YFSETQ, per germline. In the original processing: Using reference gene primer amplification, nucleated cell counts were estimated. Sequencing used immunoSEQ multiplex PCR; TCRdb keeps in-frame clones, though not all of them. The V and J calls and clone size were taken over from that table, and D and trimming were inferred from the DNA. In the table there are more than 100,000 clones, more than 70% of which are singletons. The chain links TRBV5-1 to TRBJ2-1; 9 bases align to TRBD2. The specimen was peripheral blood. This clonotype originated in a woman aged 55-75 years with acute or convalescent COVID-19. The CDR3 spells CASRLYSSGVGNNEQFF. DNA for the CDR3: TGCGCCAGCAGGTTATACTCTAGCGGGGTGGGTAACAATGAGCAGTTCTTC.